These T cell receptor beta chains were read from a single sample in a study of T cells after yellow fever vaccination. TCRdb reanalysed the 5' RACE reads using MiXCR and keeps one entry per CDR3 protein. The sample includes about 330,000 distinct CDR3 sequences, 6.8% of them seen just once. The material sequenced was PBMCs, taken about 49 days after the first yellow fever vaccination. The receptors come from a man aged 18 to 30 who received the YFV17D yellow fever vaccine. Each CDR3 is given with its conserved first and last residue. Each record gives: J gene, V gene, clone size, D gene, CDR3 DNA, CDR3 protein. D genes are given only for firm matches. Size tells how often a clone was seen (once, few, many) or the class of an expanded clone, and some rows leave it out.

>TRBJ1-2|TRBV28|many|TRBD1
TGTGCCAGCAGCCTTCATGGACAGGGGGCTGTGAACTACACCTTC
CASSLHGQGAVNYTF
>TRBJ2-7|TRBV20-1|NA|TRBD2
TGCAGTGCTAGTGGGGGGGGCTACGAGCAGTACTTC
CSASGGGYEQYF
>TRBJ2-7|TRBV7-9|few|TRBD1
TGTGCCAGCAGCTTGGGACAGGGGGCCACCTACGAGCAGTACTTC
CASSLGQGATYEQYF
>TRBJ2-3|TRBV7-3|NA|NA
TGTGCCAGCAGCCCAGGGCATTCGGGGGGCTACACAGATACGCAGTATTTT
CASSPGHSGGYTDTQYF
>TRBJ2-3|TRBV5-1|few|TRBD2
TGCGCCAGCAGCAACATGGGGGGGAGACCACAGGACTCCACAGATACGCAGTATTTT
CASSNMGGRPQDSTDTQYF
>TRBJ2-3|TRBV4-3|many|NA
TGCGCCAGCAGCCAAGAAGGTTCCGGCCAGGGAACAGATACGCAGTATTTT
CASSQEGSGQGTDTQYF
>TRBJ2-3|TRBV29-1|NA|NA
TGCAGCGTGACTGCAACGGGCCCAGATACGGAGTATTTT
CSVTATGPDTEYF
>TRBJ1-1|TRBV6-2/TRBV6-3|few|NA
TGTGCCAGCAGCAGACAGGCCCTGGTTACTGAAGCTTTCTTT
CASSRQALVTEAFF
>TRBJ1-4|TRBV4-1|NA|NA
TGCGCCAGCAGCCAAATTCGGGGGAGAGGGGATGCAACTAATGAAAAACTGTTTTTT
CASSQIRGRGDATNEKLFF
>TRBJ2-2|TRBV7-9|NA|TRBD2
TGTGCCAGCAGCTTGGGGGGGACCACCGGGGAGCTGTTTTTT
CASSLGGTTGELFF
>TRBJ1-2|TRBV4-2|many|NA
TGTGCCAGCAGCCAAGTCGGCGGCAACTATGGCTACACCTTC
CASSQVGGNYGYTF
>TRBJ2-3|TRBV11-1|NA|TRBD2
TGTGCCAGCAGCTTACCGGGACTAGCGGGGGGCCCTAGCACAGATACGCAGTATTTT
CASSLPGLAGGPSTDTQYF
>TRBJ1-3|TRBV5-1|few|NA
TGCGCCAGCAGCCCAGGATGGGGTGCAGGAAACACCATATATTTT
CASSPGWGAGNTIYF
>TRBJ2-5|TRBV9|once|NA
TGTGCCAGAAGCCTCAGAGGGGCTAGTGGGGCGGAGACCCAGTACTTC
CARSLRGASGAETQYF
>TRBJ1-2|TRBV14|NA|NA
TGTGCCAGCAGCCAAGATTGGGGAAGCCCAACCTTC
CASSQDWGSPTF
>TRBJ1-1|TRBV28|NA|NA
TGTGCCAGCGCCTGGCCCGGGACACTGAACACTGAAGCTTTCTTT
CASAWPGTLNTEAFF
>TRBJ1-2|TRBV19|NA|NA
TGTGCCAGTAGAAACCTGGGAGTCGGTACGGACTATGGCTACACCTTC
CASRNLGVGTDYGYTF
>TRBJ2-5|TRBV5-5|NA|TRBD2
TGTGCCAGCAGCTTGTTGGCCCATAGCGGGAAGTACCAAGAGACCCAGTACTTC
CASSLLAHSGKYQETQYF
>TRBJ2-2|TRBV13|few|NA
TGTGCCAGCGAGGTGACTACAAACACCGGGGAGCTGTTTTTT
CASEVTTNTGELFF
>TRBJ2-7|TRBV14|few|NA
TGTGCCAGCAGCCAATTTTCTGCTTACGAGCAGTACTTC
CASSQFSAYEQYF
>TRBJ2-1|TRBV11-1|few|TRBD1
TGTGCCAGCAGCTTAGATACCAGGGGGATCGGGGATGAGCAGTTCTTC
CASSLDTRGIGDEQFF
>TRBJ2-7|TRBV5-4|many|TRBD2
TGTGCCAGCAGCTTGGCCGGGGGGGCCTACGAGCAGTACTTC
CASSLAGGAYEQYF
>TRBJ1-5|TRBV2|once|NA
TGTGCCAGCAGTGAATCAGACAGCCGCCAGCATTTT
CASSESDSRQHF
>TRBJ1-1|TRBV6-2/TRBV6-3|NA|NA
TGTGCCAGCTGGAGCGCTCAGGGAGACACTGAAGCTTTCTTT
CASWSAQGDTEAFF
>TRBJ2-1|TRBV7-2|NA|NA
TGTGCCAGCAGCTTTCGGCGCTCCAATGAGCAGTTCTTC
CASSFRRSNEQFF
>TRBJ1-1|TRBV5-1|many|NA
TGCGCCAGCAGCTTGGGAGGGACAATGAACACTGAAGCTTTCTTT
CASSLGGTMNTEAFF
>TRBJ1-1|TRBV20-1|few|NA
TGCAGTGCTAGAGATCCGGCAGGGGACACTGAAGCTTTCTTT
CSARDPAGDTEAFF
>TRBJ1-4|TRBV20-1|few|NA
TGCAGTGCTAGACAACAGGGTCGTTATGATGAAAAACTGTTTTTT
CSARQQGRYDEKLFF
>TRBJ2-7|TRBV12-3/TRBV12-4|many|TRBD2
TGTGCCAGCACCCATCTAGGGCTCGGGGGGTCCTACGAGCAGTACTTC
CASTHLGLGGSYEQYF
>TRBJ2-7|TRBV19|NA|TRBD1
TGTGCCAGTACCTGGAGGGACAGGGGAGGTTACGAGCAGTACTTC
CASTWRDRGGYEQYF
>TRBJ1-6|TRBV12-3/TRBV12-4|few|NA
TGTGCCAGCAGTTTAGGAACTAGCTCCTATAATTCACCCCTCCACTTT
CASSLGTSSYNSPLHF
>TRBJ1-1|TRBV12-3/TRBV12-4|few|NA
TGTGCCAGCAGCTATCACATCATGAACACTGAAGCTTTCTTT
CASSYHIMNTEAFF
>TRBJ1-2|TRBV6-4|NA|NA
TGTGCCAGCAGTGAATCGGCAGACAGACTCTATGGCTACACCTTC
CASSESADRLYGYTF
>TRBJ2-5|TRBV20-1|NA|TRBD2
TGCAGTGCTAGCGCTGGGGGGGACTTCCAAGAGACCCAGTACTTC
CSASAGGDFQETQYF
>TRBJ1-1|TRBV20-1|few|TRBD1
TGCAGTGCTAGTGACAGGGGACCTGAAGCTTTCTTT
CSASDRGPEAFF
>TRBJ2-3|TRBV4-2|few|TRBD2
TGTGCCAGCAGCCAAGCCAGCGGGGGTCTGCCCTCGAGAAGAGATACGCAGTATTTT
CASSQASGGLPSRRDTQYF
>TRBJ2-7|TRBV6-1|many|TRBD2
TGTGCCACCGAACAACTAGCGGGGGGGCCCGAGCAGTACTTC
CATEQLAGGPEQYF
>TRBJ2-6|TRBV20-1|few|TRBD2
TGCAGTGCTAGAGACCTAGCGGGGGAAAGCTCTGGGGCCAACGTCCTGACTTTC
CSARDLAGESSGANVLTF
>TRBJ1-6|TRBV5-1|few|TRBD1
TGCGCCAGCAGCCCGGGACAGGCTGGGAATTCACCCCTCCACTTT
CASSPGQAGNSPLHF
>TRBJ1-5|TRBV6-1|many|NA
TGTGCCAGCAGTGAATTCGACAGAGAGCCTGGGCGGCCCCAGCATTTT
CASSEFDREPGRPQHF
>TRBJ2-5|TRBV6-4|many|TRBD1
TGTGCCAGCTTTGGGGCGAGGACAGGGGGCAAAGGGCGGTTATCGGAGAAAGAGACCCAGTACTTC
CASFGARTGGKGRLSEKETQYF
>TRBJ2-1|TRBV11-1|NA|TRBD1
TGTGCCAGCAGCACCGACCGGACAGGGGATGAGCAGTTCTTC
CASSTDRTGDEQFF
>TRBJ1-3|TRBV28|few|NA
TGTGCCAGCAGTTTCTTTGGGTTGAGCTCTGGAAACACCATATATTTT
CASSFFGLSSGNTIYF
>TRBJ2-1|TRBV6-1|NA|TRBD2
TGTGCCACCATCAGGTCACTAGCGGGGGCCTACAATGAGCAGTTCTTC
CATIRSLAGAYNEQFF
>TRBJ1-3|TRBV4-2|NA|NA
TGTGCCAGCAGCCAAGGAGGGGTGCTTGGAAACACCATATATTTT
CASSQGGVLGNTIYF
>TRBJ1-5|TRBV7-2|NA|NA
TGTGCCAGCAGCGGGGGCGGGGGTGTTCAGCCCCAGCATTTT
CASSGGGGVQPQHF
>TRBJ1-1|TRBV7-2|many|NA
TGTGCCAGCAGCCCCCGTGGCAGGGGAAAAAAGGGCACTGAAGCTTTCTTT
CASSPRGRGKKGTEAFF
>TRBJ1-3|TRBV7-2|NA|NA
TGTGCAACCAGGTGGGGGGGCTCTGGAAACACCATATATTTT
CATRWGGSGNTIYF
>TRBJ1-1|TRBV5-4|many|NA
TGTGCCAGCAGCTTGGAGCGGGGTACCACTGAAGCTTTCTTT
CASSLERGTTEAFF
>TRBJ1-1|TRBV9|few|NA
TGTGCCAGCAGCGTTTTCCCCAGACACACGGATGGCGCTGAAGCTTTCTTT
CASSVFPRHTDGAEAFF
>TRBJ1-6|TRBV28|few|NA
TGTGCCAGCCTAACCGCGAACTCACCCCTCCACTTT
CASLTANSPLHF
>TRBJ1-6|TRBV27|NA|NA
TGTGCCAGCAGGTTGGGGGGTGGAGCACCCCTCCACTTT
CASRLGGGAPLHF
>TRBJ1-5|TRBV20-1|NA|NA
TGCAGTGCTAGAGATTCTCGCGTGGCTGGCCAGCCCCAGCATTTT
CSARDSRVAGQPQHF